These 17 T cell receptor beta chains originate from one sample sequenced in a study of OX40 agonist ivuxolimab in advanced cancers. Sequencing was performed with immunoSEQ multiplex PCR; in TCRdb, only in-frame clones are kept and a portion is missing. The table lists more than 50,000 clones, about 85% of them singletons. This specimen was CD4+ or CD8+ T cells sorted from blood, taken in a trial of the OX40 agonist ivuxolimab. The receptors were sampled from an adult with an advanced solid tumor such as melanoma, head and neck, liver or kidney cancer.

The gene calls are TRBV12-2 and TRBJ1-5. TRBV12-2 is a recognized pseudogene. This CDR3 is built from 12 residues. CDR3 sequence (DNA): TGTGCAAGTCGCTTAGCAGGAGGGTCCCAGCATTTT. Translated: CASRLAGGSQHF.

The rearrangement joins TRBV5-4 to TRBJ2-1; D unresolved. V lost 0 bases and J 7 bases, leaving 14 bases between the germline ends. Germline-derived CDR1 and CDR2 are SGHNT and YYREEE (reference sequence). The CDR3 consists of 15 residues. The CDR3 DNA reads TGTGCCAGCAGCTTGGCAGGTCCTACGCGGAATGAGCAGTTCTTC. This codes for CASSLAGPTRNEQFF.

The V gene is TRBV27, the J gene TRBJ1-4, with TRBD1 as a possible D gene (5 bases). The CDR3 is 15 amino acids. V shed 6 bases and J shed 3 bases, with 14 bases lying between them. Germline CDR1 MNHEY, CDR2 SMNVEV (reference sequence). The CDR3 region is CASSRRVGSNEKLFF. CDR3 DNA: TGTGCCAGCAGCCGCAGGGTAGGGTCTAATGAAAAACTGTTTTTT. Drawing the rest from reference TRBV27 and TRBJ1-4, the complete variable domain is EAQVTQNPRYLITVTGKKLTVTCSQNMNHEYMSWYRQDPGLGLRQIYYSMNVEVTDKGDVPEGYKVSRKEKRNFPLILESPSPNQTSLYFCASSRRVGSNEKLFFGSGTQLSVL.

The V call is TRBV28, the J call TRBJ2-5; D is perhaps TRBD2 (6 bases). The CDR3 loop spans 15 amino acids. The ends were cut back, 3 bases at V and 2 bases at J, with 13 bases in the middle. Germline-derived CDR1 and CDR2 are MDHEN and SYDVKM. DNA for the CDR3: TGTGCCAGCAGTTTCAGCCGTAGCGGTCAAGAGACCCAGTACTTC. This sequence encodes CASSFSRSGQETQYF.

The chain joins TRBV7-8 to TRBJ2-3; no clear D. Trimming stripped 1 base from V and 2 bases from J, with 13 bases between. CDR3 length: 16 amino acids. The germline CDR1 and CDR2 sequences are SGHVS and FQNEAQ. Here the CDR3 reads CASSLEPPASTDTQYF. DNA for the CDR3: TGTGCCAGCAGCTTAGAACCCCCAGCGTCCACAGATACGCAGTATTTT.

This chain connects TRBV5-6 to TRBJ1-2; D ambiguous. CDR1 and CDR2 (germline): SGHDT, YYEEEE. Trimming removed 4 bases from V and 3 bases from J, with 10 bases in between. CDR3 size: 13 residues. The CDR3 DNA reads TGTGCCAGCAGCCCTCGGTCTCACTATGGCTACACCTTC. As protein: CASSPRSHYGYTF. Looking up the rest from reference TRBV5-6 and TRBJ1-2 gives the full variable domain: DAGVTQSPTHLIKTRGQQVTLRCSPKSGHDTVSWYQQALGQGPQFIFQYYEEEERQRGNFPDRFSGHQFPNYSSELNVNALLLGDSALYLCASSPRSHYGYTFGSGTRLTVV.

This chain uses TRBV4-2 with TRBJ2-7; 7 bases match TRBD1. Germline assignment: CDR1 LGHNA and CDR2 YNFKEQ. The CDR3 contains 13 residues. The V segment lost 4 bases and the J segment 4 bases; nucleotides outside the gene matches: 4. The DNA for the CDR3 is TGTGCCAGCAGCCTCGACAGGGATTACGAGCAGTACTTC. Protein: CASSLDRDYEQYF.

The V and J genes are TRBV28 and TRBJ2-3; no firm D call. Trimming took off 4 bases at V and 2 bases at J, with 13 bases between the two ends. This CDR3 comprises 15 residues. Germline-derived CDR1 and CDR2 are MDHEN and SYDVKM. CDR3 loop: CASSSPDSNTDTQYF. As DNA, the CDR3 is TGTGCCAGCAGTTCGCCCGACTCGAACACAGATACGCAGTATTTT.

The V call is TRBV18, the J call TRBJ2-5; 8 bases agree with TRBD1. The CDR3 spans 14 residues. CDR1 is KGHSH and CDR2 is LQKENI in the germline V gene. The V gene end was trimmed by 1 base and the J gene end by 5 bases; junction bases not matched to a gene: 3. CDR3 nucleotides: TGTGCCAGCTCACCACAGGGGACAGGCGAGACCCAGTACTTC. This translates into CASSPQGTGETQYF.

The chain has TRBV7-9 and TRBJ2-1; 7 bases fit TRBD2. V lost 5 bases, J lost 8 bases, and 9 bases stayed unmatched. Germline lookup yields CDR1 SEHNR and CDR2 FQNEAQ (reference sequence). The CDR3 has 14 amino acids. The CDR3, as DNA: TGTGCCAGCAGCCACGTGACTAGCCGCTATGAGCAGTTCTTC. It specifies CASSHVTSRYEQFF. Looking up the rest from reference TRBV7-9 and TRBJ2-1 gives the full variable domain: DTGVSQNPRHKITKRGQNVTFRCDPISEHNRLYWYRQTLGQGPEFLTYFQNEAQLEKSRLLSDRFSAERPKGSFSTLEIQRTEQGDSAMYLCASSHVTSRYEQFFGPGTRLTVL.

The chain joins TRBV7-3 to TRBJ2-3; 9 positions match TRBD2. V gave up 1 base and J gave up 0 bases; unmatched junction bases: 5. The CDR3 is 17 amino acids. Germline V gives CDR1 SGHTA, CDR2 FQGTGA. CDR3 region: CASSLSPSGASTDTQYF. The CDR3 nucleotides read TGTGCCAGCAGCTTAAGCCCTAGCGGGGCTAGCACAGATACGCAGTATTTT.

On this clone itself: This same CDR3 is encoded by further DNA sequences in the sample. In nucleotides, the CDR3 is TGTGCCAGCAGCTTAGACGGGGGTAATGAAAAACTGTTTTTT. Protein: CASSLDGGNEKLFF. This sequence joins TRBV7-8 and TRBJ1-4; D might be TRBD1 (5 bases). The V end was cut by 1 base, the J end by 4 bases, with 7 bases between. The germline CDR1 and CDR2 sequences are SGHVS and FQNEAQ. The CDR3 spans 14 residues.

The rearrangement links TRBV11-3 to TRBJ2-1, with D perhaps given as TRBD1 or TRBD2 (5 bases each). The CDR3 sequence is 12 residues long. V was pared by 5 bases and J by 9 bases, with 11 bases between. CDR1 is SGHNT, CDR2 YENEEA, per germline. This CDR3 is CASSHQGREQFF. The CDR3 DNA follows: TGTGCCAGCAGCCACCAGGGACGTGAGCAGTTCTTC.

The genes are TRBV11-3 and TRBJ1-1; possibly TRBD1 for D (6 bases). Germline CDR1 is SGHNT and CDR2 is YENEEA. The CDR3 totals 12 residues. Trimming removed 4 bases at V and 6 bases at J, with 9 bases between. In nucleotides, the CDR3 is TGTGCCAGCAGCTCCCAGGGGTCTGAAGCTTTCTTT. It specifies CASSSQGSEAFF. Drawing the rest from reference TRBV11-3 and TRBJ1-1, the complete variable domain is EAGVVQSPRYKIIEKKQPVAFWCNPISGHNTLYWYLQNLGQGPELLIRYENEEAVDDSQLPKDRFSAERLKGVDSTLKIQPAELGDSAVYLCASSSQGSEAFFGQGTRLTVV.

This chain joins TRBV4-1 and TRBJ2-3; unclear D gene. V lost 4 bases, J lost 2 bases, and 7 bases lay in between. Looked up from germline, CDR1 is MGHRA and CDR2 is YSYEKL. CDR3 length: 13 residues. The CDR3 reads CASSRGYTDTQYF. The CDR3 nucleotides are TGCGCCAGCAGCCGTGGTTACACAGATACGCAGTATTTT.

The chain recombines TRBV9 with TRBJ2-3, with TRBD2 identical over 7 bases. With V trimmed by 1 base and J by 0 bases, 5 bases remained unmatched. Germline CDR1 and CDR2: SGDLS and YYNGEE. The CDR3 covers 16 residues. CDR3 nucleotides: TGTGCCAGCAGCGTACGGCTAGCGGTTAGCACAGATACGCAGTATTTT. It is translated as CASSVRLAVSTDTQYF.

The rearrangement uses TRBV6-1 and TRBJ2-5; D might be TRBD1 (6 bases). Germline V gives CDR1 MNHNS, CDR2 SASEGT. Trimming stripped 1 base from V and 4 bases from J, with 10 bases between. This CDR3 region has 14 residues. The CDR3 region is CASSEGKGGETQYF. In DNA form, the CDR3 reads TGTGCCAGCAGTGAAGGTAAAGGGGGAGAGACCCAGTACTTC.